The 12 T cell receptor beta chains below come from one sample, sequenced in a study of blood T cells in healthy people across ages. Using a J-beta primer mix together with a sample-barcoded 5' primer, a second PCR was run for roughly 7 to 11 cycles. Each CDR3 protein gets one entry after TCRdb re-called the 5' RACE reads with MiXCR. The sample holds around 790,000 distinct CDR3 sequences, about 42% seen once. Sequencing was performed on blood. The receptor source for this set is a man aged 55 to 69 in good health.

The CDR3 spells CASSPRQSTNYGYTF. Written as DNA, the CDR3 is TGTGCCAGCAGCCCTCGACAGAGTACAAACTATGGCTACACCTTC. J is TRBJ1-2 and V is TRBV7-9; possibly TRBD1 for D (5 bases). Germline V gene lookup returns CDR1 SEHNR and CDR2 FQNEAQ (reference sequence). Trimming took 5 bases from V and 2 from J, leaving 15 bases between them. CDR3 size: 15 residues.

This clonotype was found a few times. The chain combines TRBV20-1 with TRBJ2-7, with D possibly TRBD1 on 5 matching bases. Trimming took 5 bases from V and 3 from J, leaving 20 bases between them. This CDR3 has 15 residues. From germline, CDR1 is DFQATT and CDR2 SNEGSKA (reference sequence). CDR3: CSAETDSYRGYEQYF. CDR3 bases: TGCAGTGCTGAAACCGACAGCTATAGGGGCTACGAGCAGTACTTC.

The chain recombines TRBV6-5 with TRBJ2-2, with D perhaps matching TRBD1 (6 bases). Germline V gives CDR1 MNHEY, CDR2 SVGAGI. The CDR3 has 14 amino acids. The V and J ends lost 5 bases and 1 base respectively, with 8 bases between them. The CDR3 DNA follows: TGTGCCAGCAGTACGACAGGGAACACCGGGGAGCTGTTTTTT. Translating gives CASSTTGNTGELFF.

This clonotype was observed a few times. CDR3 protein: CASSFRGKLFF. CDR3 in DNA: TGTGCCAGCAGCTTTAGGGGAAAACTGTTTTTT. The chain combines TRBV7-2 with TRBJ1-4; possibly TRBD1 for D (5 bases). The CDR3 sequence is 11 residues long. Per the germline V gene, CDR1 is SGHTA and CDR2 is FQGNSA. The germline V and J ends were trimmed by 3 bases and 10 bases, with 6 bases remaining between them.

On this clonotype: An end of the junction does not agree with germline; a read error may underlie this. The chain combines TRBV13 with TRBJ1-1, with TRBD1 as a possible D gene (6 bases). The CDR3 is 16 amino acids. CDR1 and CDR2 from the germline V gene are PRHDT and FYEKMQ (reference sequence). CDR3 region: CTSSLAFRGRQTEAFF. The CDR3 bases are TGTACCAGCAGCTTAGCGTTTCGGGGGCGACAGACTGAAGCTTTCTTT.

The chain uses TRBV7-9 and TRBJ2-5; no clear D. This CDR3 contains 14 residues. Germline V gene data show CDR1 as SEHNR and CDR2 as FQNEAQ (reference sequence). Deletions cut 3 bases from V and 4 bases from J, with 12 bases between. CDR3 residues: CASSFQGRLETQYF. The CDR3, as DNA: TGTGCCAGCAGCTTTCAAGGAAGGCTAGAGACCCAGTACTTC.

V and J are TRBV4-3 and TRBJ2-5; the D is unclear. The V and J ends lost 1 base and 5 bases respectively, with 11 bases between them. This CDR3 contains 14 residues. From germline, CDR1 is LGHNA and CDR2 YSLEER. The CDR3 DNA is TGCGCCAGCAGCCAAGCGTCAGGTATTGAGACCCAGTACTTC. The encoded protein is CASSQASGIETQYF.

V is TRBV7-2 and J is TRBJ1-1; 8 bases align to TRBD1. The ends lost 1 base at V and 2 bases at J; junction bases unmatched: 6. This CDR3 spans 16 amino acids. Germline lookup yields CDR1 SGHTA and CDR2 FQGNSA. The CDR3 DNA reads as TGTGCCAGCAGCTTAGGATTAGGGACAGGTAACACTGAAGCTTTCTTT. Its translation: CASSLGLGTGNTEAFF. The variable domain in full, completed from reference TRBV7-2 and TRBJ1-1, reads GAGVSQSPSNKVTEKGKDVELRCDPISGHTALYWYRQSLGQGLEFLIYFQGNSAPDKSGLPSDRFSAERTGGSVSTLTIQRTQQEDSAVYLCASSLGLGTGNTEAFFGQGTRLTVV.

The V call is TRBV29-1, the J call TRBJ2-1, with D perhaps given as TRBD1 or TRBD2 (5 bases each). This CDR3 is 12 amino acids long. Germline assignment: CDR1 SQVTM and CDR2 ANQGSEA. The V end lost 7 bases, the J end lost 5 bases, and 12 bases lay between the germline ends. DNA of the CDR3: TGCAGCGCTGAGGGGCTCCACAATGAGCAGTTCTTC. As protein: CSAEGLHNEQFF.

This clonotype was seen a handful of times. The CDR3 nucleotides read TGTGCCAGCAGCGTAGGGATAGGGTCTAACCGCTACGAGCAGTACTTC. This codes for CASSVGIGSNRYEQYF. The V call is TRBV9, the J call TRBJ2-7; D remains unclear. The CDR3 consists of 16 residues. The germline V and J ends were trimmed by 0 bases and 3 bases, with 16 bases remaining between them. CDR1 SGDLS and CDR2 YYNGEE come from the germline V gene.

The chain joins TRBV29-1 to TRBJ2-1; tentatively, D is TRBD1 (6 bases). This CDR3 spans 18 amino acids. V was cut by 6 bases and J by 9 bases, with 33 bases left in between. Germline V CDR1 and CDR2: SQVTM, ANQGSEA. The CDR3 DNA reads as TGCAGCGTATATAGGACAGCCATGAGTATATCCCCGTCGTCTGAGCAGTTCTTC. This translates into CSVYRTAMSISPSSEQFF.

Only one count was recorded for this clonotype. The V call is TRBV6-2 or TRBV6-3, the J call TRBJ2-7; TRBD1 aligns across 8 bases. The J call may be wrong; the DNA end is better matched by TRBJ2-5. There are 15 residues in the CDR3. The germline CDR1 and CDR2 sequences are MNHEY and SVGEGT. The DNA for the CDR3 is TGTGCCAGCAGACCTCCCAGGGGGCGCGAGGAGACCCAGTACTTC. This codes for CASRPPRGREETQYF.